This T cell receptor (beta chain) came from a study of cytomegalovirus exposure and HLA in healthy donors. The junction had 4 bases not matched to a gene; V was cut back by 1 base and J by 5 bases. CDR3 length: 16 residues. Germline V lookup: CDR1 LNHDA, CDR2 SQIVND (reference sequence). The PCR employed 60 Vbeta primers together with 13 Jbeta primers. Clones were read by immunoSEQ multiplex PCR, and TCRdb kept only the in-frame ones, dropping some. The sample records 100,000 to 150,000 clones, approximately 82% being singletons. A note on this clone: Its antigen is not identified.

Whole-study findings and limits: Sequencing had likely introduced a cluster of highly shared sequence variants as an artifact. When analyzed later, the rates of TCR association showed variation by HLA locus, with DRB1 the most and HLA-C the fewest.

V and J are TRBV19 and TRBJ2-3, with 12 bases fitting TRBD2. Sequenced: PBMCs. The source of this sequence is a boy younger than 10 in good health and CMV-seronegative. The CDR3 is CASSIVTSGGLDTQYF. The DNA of the CDR3 is TGTGCCAGTAGTATAGTAACTAGCGGGGGGCTAGATACGCAGTATTTT.